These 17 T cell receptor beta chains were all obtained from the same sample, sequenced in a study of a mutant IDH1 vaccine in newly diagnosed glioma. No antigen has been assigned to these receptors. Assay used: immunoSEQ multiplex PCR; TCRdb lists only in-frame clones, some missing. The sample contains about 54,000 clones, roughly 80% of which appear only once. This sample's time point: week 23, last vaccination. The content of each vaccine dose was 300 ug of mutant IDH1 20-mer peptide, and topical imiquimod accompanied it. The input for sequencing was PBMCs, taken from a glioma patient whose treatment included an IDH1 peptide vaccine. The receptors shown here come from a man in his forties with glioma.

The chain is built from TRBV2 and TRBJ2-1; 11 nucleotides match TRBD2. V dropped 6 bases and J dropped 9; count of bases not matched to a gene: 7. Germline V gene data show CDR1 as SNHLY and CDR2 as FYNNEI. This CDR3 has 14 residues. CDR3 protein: CASSDSGGAREQFF. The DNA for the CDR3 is TGTGCCAGCAGCGATAGCGGGGGGGCACGTGAGCAGTTCTTC. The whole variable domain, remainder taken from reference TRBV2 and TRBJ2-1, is EPEVTQTPSHQVTQMGQEVILRCVPISNHLYFYWYRQILGQKVEFLVSFYNNEISEKSEIFDDQFSVERPDGSNFTLKIRSTKLEDSAMYFCASSDSGGAREQFFGPGTRLTVL.

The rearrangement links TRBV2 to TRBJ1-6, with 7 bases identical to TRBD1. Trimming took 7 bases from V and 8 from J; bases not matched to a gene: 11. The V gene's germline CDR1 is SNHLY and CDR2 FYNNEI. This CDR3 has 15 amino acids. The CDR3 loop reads CASKTGESNHSPLHF. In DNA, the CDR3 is TGTGCCAGCAAAACAGGGGAATCAAACCATTCACCCCTCCACTTT.

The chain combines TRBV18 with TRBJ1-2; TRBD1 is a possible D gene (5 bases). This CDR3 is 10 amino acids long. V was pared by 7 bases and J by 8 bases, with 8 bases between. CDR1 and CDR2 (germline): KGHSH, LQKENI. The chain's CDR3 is CASYGGGYTF. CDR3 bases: TGTGCCAGCTACGGGGGAGGCTACACCTTC.

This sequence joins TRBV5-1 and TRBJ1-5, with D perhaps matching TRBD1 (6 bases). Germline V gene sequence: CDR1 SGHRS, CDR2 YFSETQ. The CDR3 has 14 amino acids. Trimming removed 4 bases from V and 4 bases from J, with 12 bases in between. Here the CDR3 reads CASSPGQTNQPQHF. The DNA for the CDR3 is TGCGCCAGCAGCCCCGGACAGACTAATCAGCCCCAGCATTTT.

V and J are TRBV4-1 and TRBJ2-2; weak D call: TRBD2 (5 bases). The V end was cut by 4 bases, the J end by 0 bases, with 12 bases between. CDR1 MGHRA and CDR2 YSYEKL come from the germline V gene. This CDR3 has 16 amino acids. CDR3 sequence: CASSLRRAPNTGELFF. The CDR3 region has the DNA TGCGCCAGCAGCCTTAGGCGGGCGCCGAACACCGGGGAGCTGTTTTTT.

Written as DNA, the CDR3 is TGTGCCAGCAGCGTAGGGGTTAATAATGAAAAACTGTTTTTT. Protein product: CASSVGVNNEKLFF. The genes are TRBV9 and TRBJ1-4; D ambiguous. The CDR3 sequence is 14 residues long. V gave up 0 bases and J gave up 4 bases, with 7 bases separating them. Germline V gene sequence: CDR1 SGDLS, CDR2 YYNGEE.

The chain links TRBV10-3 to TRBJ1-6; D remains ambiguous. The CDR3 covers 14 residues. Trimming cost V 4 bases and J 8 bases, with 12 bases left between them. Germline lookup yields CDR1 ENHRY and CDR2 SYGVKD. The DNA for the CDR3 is TGTGCCATCAGTGCCACGAAAGGATATTCACCCCTCCACTTT. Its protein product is CAISATKGYSPLHF.

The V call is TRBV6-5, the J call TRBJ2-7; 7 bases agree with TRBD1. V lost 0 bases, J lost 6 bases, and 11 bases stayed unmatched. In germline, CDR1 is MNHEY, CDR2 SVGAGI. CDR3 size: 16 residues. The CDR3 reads CASSYSWDSVMAEQYF. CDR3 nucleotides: TGTGCCAGCAGTTACTCGTGGGACAGCGTAATGGCCGAGCAGTACTTC.

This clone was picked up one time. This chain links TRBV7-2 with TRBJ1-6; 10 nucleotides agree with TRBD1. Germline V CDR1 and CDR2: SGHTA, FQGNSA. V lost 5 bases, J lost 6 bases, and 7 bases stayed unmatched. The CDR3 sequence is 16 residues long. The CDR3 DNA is TGTGCCAGCAGCCCGGGGACAGGGGTTGGTAATTCACCCCTCCACTTT. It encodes CASSPGTGVGNSPLHF.

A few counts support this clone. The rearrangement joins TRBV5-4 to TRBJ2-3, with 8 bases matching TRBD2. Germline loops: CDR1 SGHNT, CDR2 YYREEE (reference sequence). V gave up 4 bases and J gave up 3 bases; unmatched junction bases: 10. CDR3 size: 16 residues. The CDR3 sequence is CASSARRGAQTDTQYF. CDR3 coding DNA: TGTGCCAGCAGCGCCAGGCGGGGGGCTCAGACAGATACGCAGTATTTT.

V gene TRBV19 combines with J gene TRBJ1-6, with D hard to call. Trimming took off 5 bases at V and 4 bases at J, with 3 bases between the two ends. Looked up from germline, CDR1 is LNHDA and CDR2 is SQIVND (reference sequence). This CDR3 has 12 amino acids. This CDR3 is CASSPYNSPLHF. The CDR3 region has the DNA TGTGCCAGTAGTCCTTATAATTCACCCCTCCACTTT.

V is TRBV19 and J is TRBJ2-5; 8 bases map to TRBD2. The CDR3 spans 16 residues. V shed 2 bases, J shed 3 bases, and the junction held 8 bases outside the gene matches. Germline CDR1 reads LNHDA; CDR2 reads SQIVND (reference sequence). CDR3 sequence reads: CASSIRHRGGKETQYF. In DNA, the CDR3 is TGTGCCAGTAGTATACGGCATCGGGGGGGCAAAGAGACCCAGTACTTC.

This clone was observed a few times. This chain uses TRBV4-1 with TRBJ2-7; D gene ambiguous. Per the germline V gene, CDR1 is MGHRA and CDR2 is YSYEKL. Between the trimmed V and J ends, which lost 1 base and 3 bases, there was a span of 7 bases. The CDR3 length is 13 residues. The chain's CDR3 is CASSQGRDYEQYF. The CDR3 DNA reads TGCGCCAGCAGCCAAGGGAGAGACTACGAGCAGTACTTC.

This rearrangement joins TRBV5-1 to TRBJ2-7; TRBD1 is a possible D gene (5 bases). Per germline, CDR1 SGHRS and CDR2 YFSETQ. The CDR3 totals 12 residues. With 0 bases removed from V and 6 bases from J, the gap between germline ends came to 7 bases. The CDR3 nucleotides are TGCGCCAGCAGCTTGGACAGGTCCGAGCAGTACTTC. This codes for CASSLDRSEQYF.

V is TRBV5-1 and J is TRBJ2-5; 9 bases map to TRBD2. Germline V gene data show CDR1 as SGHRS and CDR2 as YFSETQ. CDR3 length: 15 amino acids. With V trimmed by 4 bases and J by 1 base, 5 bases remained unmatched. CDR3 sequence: CASSRVAGAQETQYF. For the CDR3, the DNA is TGCGCCAGCAGCCGTGTAGCGGGGGCCCAAGAGACCCAGTACTTC.

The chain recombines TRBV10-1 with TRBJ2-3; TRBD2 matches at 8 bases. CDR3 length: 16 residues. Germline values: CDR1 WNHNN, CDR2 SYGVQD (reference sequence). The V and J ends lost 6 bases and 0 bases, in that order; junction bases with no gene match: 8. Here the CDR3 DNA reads TGCGCCAGCAGAGTAACTAGCGGAACTAGCACAGATACGCAGTATTTT. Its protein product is CASRVTSGTSTDTQYF.

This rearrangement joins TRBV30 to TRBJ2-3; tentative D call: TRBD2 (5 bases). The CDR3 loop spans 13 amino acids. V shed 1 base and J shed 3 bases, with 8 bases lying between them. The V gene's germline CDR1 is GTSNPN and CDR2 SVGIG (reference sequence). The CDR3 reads CAWSGSGTDTQYF. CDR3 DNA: TGTGCCTGGAGTGGTTCGGGGACAGATACGCAGTATTTT.